Below are 16 T cell receptor beta chains sequenced from a single sample in a study of OX40 agonist ivuxolimab in advanced cancers. The data were produced by immunoSEQ multiplex PCR, yet TCRdb's version contains in-frame clones alone and is incomplete. The table records 45,000 to 55,000 clones, approximately 85% of them present only once. This material consisted of CD4+ or CD8+ T cells sorted from blood, taken in a trial of the OX40 agonist ivuxolimab. The receptors shown here come from an adult with an advanced solid tumor such as melanoma, head and neck, liver or kidney cancer.

The chain has TRBV18 and TRBJ2-1; D gene uncertain. Per germline, CDR1 KGHSH and CDR2 LQKENI. This CDR3 is built from 17 residues. Deletions cut 3 bases from V and 0 bases from J, with 15 bases between. DNA of the CDR3: TGTGCCAGCTCACCCACGCTAGGCGAAAGCTCCTACAATGAGCAGTTCTTC. Encoded protein: CASSPTLGESSYNEQFF.

This chain links TRBV29-1 with TRBJ2-7; TRBD1 is a possible D gene (6 bases). Germline V lookup: CDR1 SQVTM, CDR2 ANQGSEA. Trimming pared 7 bases from V and 4 bases from J, leaving 17 bases between. The CDR3 has 13 residues. CDR3 region: CSGLRGPSYEQYF. CDR3 nucleotide sequence: TGCAGCGGGCTCAGGGGACCCTCATACGAGCAGTACTTC.

The rearrangement joins TRBV6-1 to TRBJ2-7; D remains ambiguous. The ends were cut back, 2 bases at V and 4 bases at J, with 12 bases in the middle. The CDR3 length is 14 residues. The germline V gene has CDR1 MNHNS and CDR2 SASEGT. The DNA for the CDR3 is TGTGCCAGCAGTGAACTGGGCTATAGTTACGAGCAGTACTTC. Translated: CASSELGYSYEQYF.

The chain carries TRBV6-5 and TRBJ2-5; possible D gene TRBD2, 5 bases. The CDR3 runs to 11 residues. Germline V gene sequence: CDR1 MNHEY, CDR2 SVGAGI. Trimming removed 5 bases at V and 5 bases at J, with 6 bases between. As DNA, the CDR3 is TGTGCCAGCAGTCCGGGGGAGACCCAGTACTTC. As protein: CASSPGETQYF.

The chain links TRBV5-1 to TRBJ2-7; D may be TRBD1 (6 bases). Trimming cost V 4 bases and J 0 bases, with 11 bases left between them. The length of the CDR3 is 14 residues. CDR1 is SGHRS, CDR2 YFSETQ, per germline. Written as DNA, the CDR3 is TGCGCCAGCAGCGAGGACAGTGACTCCTACGAGCAGTACTTC. Its protein is CASSEDSDSYEQYF.

This clone was detected only once. The V and J genes are TRBV19 and TRBJ2-4; 7 bases match TRBD2. Trimming removed 2 bases from V and 7 bases from J; junction bases left unmatched: 11. The CDR3 sequence is 16 residues long. The germline V gene has CDR1 LNHDA and CDR2 SQIVND (reference sequence). The CDR3 is CASSIPGTSARNIQYF. The CDR3 DNA follows: TGTGCCAGTAGTATACCCGGTACTAGCGCTAGGAACATTCAGTACTTC.

V usage is TRBV5-8 and J usage is TRBJ2-3, with TRBD1 matching over 8 bases. The CDR3 is 13 residues long. The V segment lost 1 base and the J segment 7 bases; nucleotides outside the gene matches: 2. CDR1 and CDR2 from the germline V gene are SGHTS and YDEGEE. CDR3 sequence reads: CASSLRDRHTQYF. The CDR3 bases are TGTGCCAGCAGCTTGAGGGACAGGCATACGCAGTATTTT.

This clone was picked up a small number of times. The gene calls are TRBV28 and TRBJ2-1; 14 bases line up with TRBD2. The germline V gene has CDR1 MDHEN and CDR2 SYDVKM. V dropped 6 bases and J dropped 7; count of bases not matched to a gene: 11. The CDR3 is 17 amino acids. CDR3 in amino acids: CASSPGGLAGAGNEQFF. CDR3 sequence (DNA): TGTGCCAGCAGCCCTGGGGGACTAGCGGGAGCGGGTAATGAGCAGTTCTTC.

This clone occurred once. This chain joins TRBV6-1 and TRBJ2-1, with 7 bases fitting TRBD2. This CDR3 spans 13 amino acids. The junction had 13 bases not matched to a gene; V was cut back by 11 bases and J by 9 bases. Germline assignment: CDR1 MNHNS and CDR2 SASEGT. The CDR3: CASPGEGWGEQFF. The CDR3 DNA is TGTGCCTCCCCCGGGGAGGGATGGGGTGAGCAGTTCTTC.

The chain uses TRBV14 and TRBJ2-7; tentative D call: TRBD1 (6 bases). The V end lost 4 bases, the J end lost 4 bases, and 11 bases lay between the germline ends. CDR3 length: 13 residues. Per germline, CDR1 SGHDN and CDR2 FVKESK. The CDR3 nucleotides read TGTGCCAGCAGCCTAAACCAGGGGTACGAGCAGTACTTC. Translated, it gives CASSLNQGYEQYF.

The V gene is TRBV5-5, the J gene TRBJ2-1; D is unclear. Trimming removed 0 bases at V and 9 bases at J, with 10 bases between. Germline V CDR1 and CDR2: SGHKS, YYEKEE (reference sequence). The CDR3 has 13 residues. The CDR3, as DNA: TGTGCCAGCAGCTTGGACGCAGGCTCTGAGCAGTTCTTC. This translates into CASSLDAGSEQFF.

The V gene is TRBV28, the J gene TRBJ1-6, with D possibly TRBD1 on 5 matching bases. This CDR3 spans 17 amino acids. The ends were cut back, 4 bases at V and 3 bases at J, with 16 bases in the middle. The germline V gene encodes CDR1 MDHEN and CDR2 SYDVKM. The CDR3 loop is CASSSGASGFYNSPLHF. CDR3 nucleotides: TGTGCCAGCAGTTCCGGGGCTAGCGGCTTCTATAATTCACCCCTCCACTTT.

CDR3 DNA sequence: TGTGCCAGCAGCCTTCGATCTAGCGGGAGAACCTACGAGCAGTACTTC. Protein sequence: CASSLRSSGRTYEQYF. The gene calls are TRBV9 and TRBJ2-7, with 10 bases matching TRBD2. V lost 4 bases, J lost 2 bases, and 9 bases stayed unmatched. The CDR3 is made up of 16 amino acids. The germline CDR1 and CDR2 sequences are SGDLS and YYNGEE.

The chain has TRBV6-5 and TRBJ2-7; D is ambiguous. The V and J ends lost 5 bases and 1 base respectively, with 9 bases between them. The CDR3 length is 13 residues. Per germline, CDR1 MNHEY and CDR2 SVGAGI. CDR3 protein: CASSESDSYEQYF. The CDR3 nucleotides read TGTGCCAGCAGTGAATCCGATTCCTACGAGCAGTACTTC.

The chain carries TRBV5-4 and TRBJ1-3; D perhaps matches TRBD1 (5 bases). This CDR3 has 16 amino acids. From germline, CDR1 is SGHNT and CDR2 YYREEE (reference sequence). The V gene lost 0 bases and the J gene lost 0 bases, with 10 bases spanning the gap. The CDR3 sequence: CASSLDAGPSGNTIYF. The CDR3 nucleotides are TGTGCCAGCAGCTTGGATGCAGGGCCCTCTGGAAACACCATATATTTT.

The V gene is TRBV11-2, the J gene TRBJ2-3, with a possible D match to TRBD2 (5 bases). Trimming pared 6 bases from V and 2 bases from J, leaving 9 bases between. This CDR3 has 13 residues. Germline CDR1 SGHAT, CDR2 FQNNGV. CDR3 DNA sequence: TGTGCCAGCAGTACGAGGGCCACAGATACGCAGTATTTT. This codes for CASSTRATDTQYF. The whole variable domain, remainder taken from reference TRBV11-2 and TRBJ2-3, is EAGVAQSPRYKIIEKRQSVAFWCNPISGHATLYWYQQILGQGPKLLIQFQNNGVVDDSQLPKDRFSAERLKGVDSTLKIQPAKLEDSAVYLCASSTRATDTQYFGPGTRLTVL.